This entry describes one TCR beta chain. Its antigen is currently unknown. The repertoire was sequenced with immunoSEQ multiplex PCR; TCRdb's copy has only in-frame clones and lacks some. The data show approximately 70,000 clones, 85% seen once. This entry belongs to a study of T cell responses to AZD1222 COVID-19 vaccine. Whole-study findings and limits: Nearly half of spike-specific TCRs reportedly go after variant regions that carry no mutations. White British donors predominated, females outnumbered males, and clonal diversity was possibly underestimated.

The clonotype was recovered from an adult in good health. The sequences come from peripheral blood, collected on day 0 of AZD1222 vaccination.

The CDR3 spells CASSQPASNSPLHF. DNA of the CDR3: TGTGCCAGCAGCCAGCCGGCTAGCAATTCACCCCTCCACTTT. This chain connects TRBV11-2 to TRBJ1-6; D is ambiguous. Germline assignment: CDR1 SGHAT and CDR2 FQNNGV. This CDR3 spans 14 amino acids. V lost 5 bases and J lost 7, with 12 bases in between.